This T cell receptor (beta chain) was identified during a study of T-cell reconstitution after alpha-beta-depleted transplantation in children. The V gene lost 1 base and the J gene lost 1 base, with 10 bases spanning the gap. CDR1 and CDR2 (germline): KGHSH, LQKENI. The CDR3 sequence is 15 residues long. Unique molecular identifiers tagged the TCRbeta library. TCRdb used MiXCR to reprocess the PCR reads, holding one entry per CDR3 protein. The repertoire has about 980,000 distinct CDR3 sequences, about 29% of them found once; the top ten carry roughly 27%. The source is a boy under two years old who had a stem cell transplant for SCID, so the T cells may come from the graft donor. The chain employs TRBV18 and TRBJ2-5, with D possibly called TRBD1 or TRBD2 (5 bases each). The sample here was PBMCs, mostly from graft donor cells, taken 360 days after TCRalphabeta/CD19-depleted stem cell transplant. The CDR3, as DNA: TGTGCCAGCTCACCACGGGGACGGCGCCAAGAGACCCAGTACTTC. It encodes CASSPRGRRQETQYF.